The 2 T cell receptor beta chains below come from one sample, sequenced in a study of blood T cell repertoires in COVID-19. Clones were sequenced by immunoSEQ multiplex PCR, and TCRdb holds only the in-frame ones, with some missing. The sample lists over 150,000 clones, 70% to 90% occurring once. The sample taken for sequencing was peripheral blood. These receptors came from a man in his 60s with COVID-19, enrolled during active disease.

The count of this clone is one. This chain links TRBV7-2 with TRBJ2-7, with D perhaps matching TRBD2 (6 bases). Trimming stripped 0 bases from V and 0 bases from J, with 12 bases between. Germline CDR1 is SGHTA and CDR2 is FQGNSA. The CDR3 is made up of 16 amino acids. CDR3 amino acids: CASSLAVAGSSYEQYF. The DNA for the CDR3 is TGTGCCAGCAGCTTAGCTGTCGCGGGGAGCTCCTACGAGCAGTACTTC.

The chain is built from TRBV4-3 and TRBJ2-3; 11 bases are a match to TRBD2. Germline-derived CDR1 and CDR2 are LGHNA and YSLEER. CDR3 length: 15 amino acids. The junction had 5 bases not matched to a gene; V was cut back by 1 base and J by 8 bases. The CDR3 region has the DNA TGCGCCAGCAGCCAAGTTAGCGGGGGGGCGGGTACGCAGTATTTT. Protein: CASSQVSGGAGTQYF.